This T cell receptor beta chain was profiled in a study of blood T cell repertoires in COVID-19. On the study more broadly: Acute-phase and convalescent COVID-19 samples originated in the United States, Italy and Spain. PBMCs, B-cell-depleted T cells, or T cells were the source of the cDNA or gDNA that made up the material.

Original processing notes: The assay estimated nucleated cells by amplifying reference gene primers. The data were produced by immunoSEQ multiplex PCR, yet TCRdb's version contains in-frame clones alone and is incomplete. The DNA was the basis for D and trimming; V, J and clone size are from that table. Of around 89,000 clones detected, less than 80% appear once; the ten largest clones hold around an eighth. Sequenced sample: peripheral blood. This TCR was recovered from a woman at least 80 years old with acute or convalescent COVID-19.

The CDR3 loop is CASSPGGRVTDTQYF. For the CDR3, the DNA is TGTGCCAGCAGCCCAGGGGGCCGAGTTACAGATACGCAGTATTTT. The rearrangement joins TRBV5-6 to TRBJ2-3; 8 bases are a match to TRBD1. The germline V gene has CDR1 SGHDT and CDR2 YYEEEE. This CDR3 contains 15 residues. Trimming at V came to 4 bases and at J to 3 bases, leaving 7 bases not matched to a gene.